This is a list of T cell receptor beta chains from one sample in a study of radiotherapy plus CTLA-4 blockade in lung cancer. Sequencing used immunoSEQ multiplex PCR; TCRdb keeps in-frame clones, though not all of them. This table holds tens of thousands of clones, approximately 75% found once. This specimen consisted of peripheral blood, obtained from a patient treated with radiotherapy plus ipilimumab. These receptors originate from a human donor with non-small cell lung cancer that progressed on radiotherapy plus ipilimumab. CDR3s include the opening cysteine and the closing phenylalanine or tryptophan. The order of the fields is J gene, V gene, D gene, clone size, CDR3 DNA, CDR3 protein. A D gene is named only where the DNA matches it firmly. The listing skips clone size in some rows; elsewhere it reads once, few, many or a size class.

j_call: TRBJ1-2
v_call: TRBV6-5
d_call: -
clone_size: -
cdr3_nt: TGTGCCAGCAGTTACAAGGGGCTCTATGGCTACACCTTC
cdr3_aa: CASSYKGLYGYTF

j_call: TRBJ2-1
v_call: TRBV5-1
d_call: TRBD2
clone_size: -
cdr3_nt: TGCGCCAGCAGCACTGGGCGGGGGGGCACAGGTGATGAGCAGTTCTTC
cdr3_aa: CASSTGRGGTGDEQFF

j_call: TRBJ2-5
v_call: TRBV7-2
d_call: TRBD2
clone_size: -
cdr3_nt: TGTGCCAGCAGCTTAGCGGGGGGGAGAGAGACCCAGTACTTC
cdr3_aa: CASSLAGGRETQYF

j_call: TRBJ1-1
v_call: TRBV4-3
d_call: -
clone_size: -
cdr3_nt: TGCGCCAGCAGCCAAGATCCCAGGGGAACTGAAGCTTTCTTT
cdr3_aa: CASSQDPRGTEAFF

j_call: TRBJ2-7
v_call: TRBV7-6
d_call: TRBD1
clone_size: -
cdr3_nt: TGTGCCAGCAGCTTGTCGACAGGGTCTTCCTCCTACGAGCAGTACTTC
cdr3_aa: CASSLSTGSSSYEQYF

j_call: TRBJ1-1
v_call: TRBV6-6
d_call: TRBD1
clone_size: -
cdr3_nt: TGTGCCAGCAACGTGGACAGGGGGGGCACTGAAGCTTTCTTT
cdr3_aa: CASNVDRGGTEAFF

j_call: TRBJ1-6
v_call: TRBV11-2
d_call: -
clone_size: -
cdr3_nt: TGTGCCAGCAGCTCTCCAGGAGGGGCTAATTCACCCCTCCACTTT
cdr3_aa: CASSSPGGANSPLHF

j_call: TRBJ2-2
v_call: TRBV7-3
d_call: TRBD2
clone_size: -
cdr3_nt: TGTGCCAGCCAACTAGCGGGGGGGTCATTTGGCGGGGAGCTGTTTTTT
cdr3_aa: CASQLAGGSFGGELFF

j_call: TRBJ2-2
v_call: TRBV4-2
d_call: TRBD1
clone_size: once
cdr3_nt: TGTGCCAGCAGCCAAGACAGGGGGCCGCGCACCGGGGAGCTGTTTTTT
cdr3_aa: CASSQDRGPRTGELFF

j_call: TRBJ2-7
v_call: TRBV2
d_call: TRBD1
clone_size: -
cdr3_nt: TGTGCCAGTGTGCCGGGACAGTTGTCCTACGAGCAGTACTTC
cdr3_aa: CASVPGQLSYEQYF

j_call: TRBJ2-3
v_call: TRBV27
d_call: -
clone_size: -
cdr3_nt: TGTGCCAGCAGTTTATCGGCCACAGATACGCAGTATTTT
cdr3_aa: CASSLSATDTQYF

j_call: TRBJ2-5
v_call: TRBV6-5
d_call: -
clone_size: -
cdr3_nt: TGTGCCAGCAGTTACTCCACCGGAGGGGTTTTTGAGACCCAGTACTTC
cdr3_aa: CASSYSTGGVFETQYF

j_call: TRBJ2-3
v_call: TRBV5-1
d_call: TRBD1
clone_size: -
cdr3_nt: TGCGCCAGCAGCTTGGGACAGGGGGCGAAAGATACGCAGTATTTT
cdr3_aa: CASSLGQGAKDTQYF

j_call: TRBJ1-1
v_call: TRBV5-1
d_call: -
clone_size: -
cdr3_nt: TGCGCCAGCAGCTCCCAAATGAACACTGAAGCTTTCTTT
cdr3_aa: CASSSQMNTEAFF

j_call: TRBJ1-6
v_call: TRBV5-5
d_call: -
clone_size: -
cdr3_nt: TGTGCCAGCAGCCCCGGGTCCCCTTATAATTCACCCCTCCACTTT
cdr3_aa: CASSPGSPYNSPLHF

j_call: TRBJ1-2
v_call: TRBV2
d_call: -
clone_size: -
cdr3_nt: TGTGCCAGCAGAAACAGGGCTTCGGGCTATGGCTACACCTTC
cdr3_aa: CASRNRASGYGYTF

j_call: TRBJ1-2
v_call: TRBV2
d_call: -
clone_size: -
cdr3_nt: TGTGCCAGCTCAACAGCCTCCTATGGCTACACCTTC
cdr3_aa: CASSTASYGYTF

j_call: TRBJ1-5
v_call: TRBV6-1
d_call: -
clone_size: -
cdr3_nt: TGTGCCAGCAGGGGGGCGGGGGTTAGCAATCAGCCCCAGCATTTT
cdr3_aa: CASRGAGVSNQPQHF

j_call: TRBJ2-7
v_call: TRBV5-4
d_call: TRBD2
clone_size: -
cdr3_nt: TGTGCCAGCAGCCGATTTGGGACTAGCGGGGGGGACTACGAGCAGTACTTC
cdr3_aa: CASSRFGTSGGDYEQYF

j_call: TRBJ1-3
v_call: TRBV4-2
d_call: TRBD1
clone_size: -
cdr3_nt: TGTGCCAGCAGCCAAGAGCACAGGGGCTCTGGAAACACCATATATTTT
cdr3_aa: CASSQEHRGSGNTIYF

j_call: TRBJ1-5
v_call: TRBV28
d_call: TRBD1
clone_size: -
cdr3_nt: TGTGCCAGCAGCCTGGACAGGCACTATAGCAATCAGCCCCAGCATTTT
cdr3_aa: CASSLDRHYSNQPQHF

j_call: TRBJ2-2
v_call: TRBV5-1
d_call: -
clone_size: -
cdr3_nt: TGCGCCAGCAGCTTGGAAGGGCAGGGTTACACCGGGGAGCTGTTTTTT
cdr3_aa: CASSLEGQGYTGELFF

j_call: TRBJ2-3
v_call: TRBV19
d_call: TRBD1
clone_size: -
cdr3_nt: TGTGCCAGTAGTATAACCCCGACAGGGCCTAGCACAGATACGCAGTATTTT
cdr3_aa: CASSITPTGPSTDTQYF

j_call: TRBJ1-2
v_call: TRBV5-4
d_call: TRBD1
clone_size: -
cdr3_nt: TGTGCCAGCAGCCCCGCCCGGGACAGGTTGGGCTATGGCTACACCTTC
cdr3_aa: CASSPARDRLGYGYTF

j_call: TRBJ1-2
v_call: TRBV13
d_call: TRBD1
clone_size: -
cdr3_nt: TGTGAAAGTCGGGGACAGGAAGAGGGTGGCTACACCTTC
cdr3_aa: CESRGQEEGGYTF

j_call: TRBJ2-3
v_call: TRBV2
d_call: TRBD2
clone_size: -
cdr3_nt: TGTGCCAGCAAACGACTAGCGGGGGTGAGGGATACGCAGTATTTT
cdr3_aa: CASKRLAGVRDTQYF

j_call: TRBJ2-7
v_call: TRBV15
d_call: TRBD2
clone_size: -
cdr3_nt: TGTGCCACCAGCAGAACTAGGGGACTAGCGGAATACGAGCAGTACTTC
cdr3_aa: CATSRTRGLAEYEQYF

j_call: TRBJ2-7
v_call: TRBV4-2
d_call: TRBD2
clone_size: -
cdr3_nt: TGTGCCAGCAGCCAGCCAGCCACTAGCGGGGAGTACGAGCAGTACTTC
cdr3_aa: CASSQPATSGEYEQYF

j_call: TRBJ2-5
v_call: TRBV7-9
d_call: TRBD2
clone_size: -
cdr3_nt: TGTGCCAGCAGTCCTAGCGGGGGGCTGGATGAGCAGTACTTC
cdr3_aa: CASSPSGGLDEQYF

j_call: TRBJ2-1
v_call: TRBV6-6
d_call: TRBD2
clone_size: -
cdr3_nt: TGTGCCAGCATTCTAGCGGCCTCTCGGTCCTACAATGAGCAGTTCTTC
cdr3_aa: CASILAASRSYNEQFF

j_call: TRBJ2-6
v_call: TRBV29-1
d_call: -
clone_size: -
cdr3_nt: TGCAGCGTTGCCTCCGGGGCCAACGTCCTGACTTTC
cdr3_aa: CSVASGANVLTF

j_call: TRBJ1-6
v_call: TRBV7-3
d_call: -
clone_size: few
cdr3_nt: TGTGCCAGCAGCTCAGGGGCGGGGGCTCTGCCCCTCCACTTT
cdr3_aa: CASSSGAGALPLHF

j_call: TRBJ1-2
v_call: TRBV29-1
d_call: -
clone_size: -
cdr3_nt: TGCAGCGTTGAGGAGGGGATGGGCTACACCTTC
cdr3_aa: CSVEEGMGYTF